This entry is about one T cell receptor beta chain. Cohort allocation depended upon clinical history that participants reported. This record belongs to a study of blood T cell repertoires in COVID-19. Study-level information: Sources were T cells, B-cell-depleted T cells, or PBMCs; the material itself was cDNA or gDNA.

Profiled with immunoSEQ multiplex PCR; TCRdb holds only in-frame clones, not every one. The sample includes 200,000 to 300,000 clones, about 80% of them seen just once. What was sequenced was PBMCs or T cells enriched from blood (not recorded which). The source of this sequence is a woman in her forties who had been exposed to COVID-19.

The CDR3 nucleotides are TGTGCCAGCATCTTACCGGGACAGGGTGGCACAGATACGCAGTATTTT. Its protein is CASILPGQGGTDTQYF. V is TRBV2 and J is TRBJ2-3; 9 nucleotides agree with TRBD1. The trim removed 7 bases at V and 1 base at J, leaving 9 bases unmatched. This CDR3 has 16 amino acids. CDR1 is SNHLY and CDR2 is FYNNEI in the germline V gene.